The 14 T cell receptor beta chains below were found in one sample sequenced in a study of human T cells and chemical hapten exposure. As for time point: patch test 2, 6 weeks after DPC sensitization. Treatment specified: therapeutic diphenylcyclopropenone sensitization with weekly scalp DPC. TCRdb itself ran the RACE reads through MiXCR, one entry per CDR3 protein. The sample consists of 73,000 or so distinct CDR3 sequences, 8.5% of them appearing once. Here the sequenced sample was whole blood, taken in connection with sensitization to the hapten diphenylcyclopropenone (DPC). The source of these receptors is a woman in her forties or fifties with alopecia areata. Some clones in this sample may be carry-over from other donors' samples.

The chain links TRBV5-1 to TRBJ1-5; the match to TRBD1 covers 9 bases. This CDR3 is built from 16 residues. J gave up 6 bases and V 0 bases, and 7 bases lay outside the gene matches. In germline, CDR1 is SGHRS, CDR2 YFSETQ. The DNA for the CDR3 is TGCGCCAGCAGCTTGGAGTCCGTGGACAGGGGTCAGCCCCAGCATTTT. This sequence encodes CASSLESVDRGQPQHF.

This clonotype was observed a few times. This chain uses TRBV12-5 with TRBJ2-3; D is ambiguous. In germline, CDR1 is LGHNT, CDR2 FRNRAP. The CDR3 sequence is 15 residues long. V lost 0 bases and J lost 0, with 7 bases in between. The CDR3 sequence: CASGLVVGSTDTQYF. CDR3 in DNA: TGTGCTAGTGGTTTGGTCGTCGGGAGCACAGATACGCAGTATTTT. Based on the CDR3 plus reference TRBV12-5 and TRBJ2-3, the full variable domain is DARVTQTPRHKVTEMGQEVTMRCQPILGHNTVFWYRQTMMQGLELLAYFRNRAPLDDSGMPKDRFSAEMPDATLATLKIQPSEPRDSAVYFCASGLVVGSTDTQYFGPGTRLTVL.

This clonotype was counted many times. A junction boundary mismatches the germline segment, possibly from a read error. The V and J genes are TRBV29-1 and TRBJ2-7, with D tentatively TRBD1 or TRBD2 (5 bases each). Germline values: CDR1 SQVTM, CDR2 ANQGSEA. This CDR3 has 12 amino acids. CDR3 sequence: CSVGDGSSEQYF. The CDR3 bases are TGCAGCGTTGGGGACGGCTCCTCCGAGCAGTACTTC.

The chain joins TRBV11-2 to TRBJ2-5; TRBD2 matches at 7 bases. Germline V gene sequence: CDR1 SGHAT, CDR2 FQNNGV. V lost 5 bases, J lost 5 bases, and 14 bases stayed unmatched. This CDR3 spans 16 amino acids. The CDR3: CASSPAGKGRGETQYF. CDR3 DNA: TGTGCCAGCAGCCCCGCGGGAAAGGGGCGGGGGGAGACCCAGTACTTC.

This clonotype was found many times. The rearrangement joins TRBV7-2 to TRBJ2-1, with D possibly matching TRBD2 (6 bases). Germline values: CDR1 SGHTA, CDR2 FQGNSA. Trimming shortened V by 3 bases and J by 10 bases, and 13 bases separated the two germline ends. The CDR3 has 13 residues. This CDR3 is CASSFGGGREQFF. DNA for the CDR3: TGTGCCAGCAGCTTTGGGGGAGGTCGGGAGCAGTTCTTC.

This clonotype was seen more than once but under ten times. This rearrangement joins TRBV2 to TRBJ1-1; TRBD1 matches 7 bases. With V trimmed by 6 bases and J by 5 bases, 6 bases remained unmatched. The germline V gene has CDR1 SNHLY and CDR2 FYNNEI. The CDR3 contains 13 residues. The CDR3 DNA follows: TGTGCCAGCAGAATAACAGGGGTTACTGAAGCTTTCTTT. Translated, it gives CASRITGVTEAFF.

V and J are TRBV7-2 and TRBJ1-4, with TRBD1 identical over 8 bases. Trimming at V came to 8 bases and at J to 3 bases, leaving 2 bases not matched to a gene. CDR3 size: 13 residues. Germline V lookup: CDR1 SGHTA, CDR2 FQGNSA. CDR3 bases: TGTGCCAGCGGGACAGGACCTAATGAAAAACTGTTTTTT. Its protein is CASGTGPNEKLFF.

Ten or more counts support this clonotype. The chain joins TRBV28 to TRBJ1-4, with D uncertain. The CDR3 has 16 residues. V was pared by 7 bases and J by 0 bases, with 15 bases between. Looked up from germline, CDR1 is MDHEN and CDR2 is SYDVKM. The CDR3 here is CASKSKGRATNEKLFF. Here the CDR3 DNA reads TGTGCCAGCAAGAGCAAAGGGAGGGCAACTAATGAAAAACTGTTTTTT.

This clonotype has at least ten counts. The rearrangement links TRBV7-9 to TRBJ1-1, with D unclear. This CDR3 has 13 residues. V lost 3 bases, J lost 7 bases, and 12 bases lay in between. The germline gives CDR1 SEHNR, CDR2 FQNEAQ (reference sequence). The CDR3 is CASSFPAPREAFF. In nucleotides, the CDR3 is TGTGCCAGCAGCTTCCCGGCTCCGCGTGAAGCTTTCTTT.

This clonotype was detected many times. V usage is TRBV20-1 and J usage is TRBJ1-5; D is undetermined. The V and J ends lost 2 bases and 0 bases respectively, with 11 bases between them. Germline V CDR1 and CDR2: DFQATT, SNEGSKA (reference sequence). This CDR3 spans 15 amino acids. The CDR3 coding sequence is TGCAGTGCTAGACTCTCAACAAATAGCAATCAGCCCCAGCATTTT. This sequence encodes CSARLSTNSNQPQHF.

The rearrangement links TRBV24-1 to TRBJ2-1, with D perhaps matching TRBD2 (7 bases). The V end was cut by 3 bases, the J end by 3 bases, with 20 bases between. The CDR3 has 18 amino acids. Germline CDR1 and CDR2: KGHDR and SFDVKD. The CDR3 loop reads CATSDPSLGGGGYNEQFF. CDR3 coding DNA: TGTGCCACCAGTGATCCCTCCCTGGGGGGAGGGGGCTACAATGAGCAGTTCTTC.

CDR3 DNA: TGCAGCGTTGAACTAGCGGGAGCTTTAGATACGCAGTATTTT. Protein sequence: CSVELAGALDTQYF. This rearrangement joins TRBV29-1 to TRBJ2-3, with 10 nucleotides matching TRBD2. There are 14 residues in the CDR3. Per the germline V gene, CDR1 is SQVTM and CDR2 is ANQGSEA. The V and J ends lost 2 bases and 5 bases, in that order; junction bases with no gene match: 4.

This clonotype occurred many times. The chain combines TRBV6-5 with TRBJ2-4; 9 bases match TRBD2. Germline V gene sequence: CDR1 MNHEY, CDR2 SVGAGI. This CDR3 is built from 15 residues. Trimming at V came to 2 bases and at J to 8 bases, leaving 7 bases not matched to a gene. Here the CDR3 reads CASSYRGTSFDIQYF. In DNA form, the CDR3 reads TGTGCCAGCAGTTACCGGGGGACTAGCTTTGACATTCAGTACTTC.

CDR3 nucleotides: TGTGCCAGCAGTTTAATTCGGGGCCCATACACCGGGGAGCTGTTTTTT. Translation gives CASSLIRGPYTGELFF. This chain links TRBV27 with TRBJ2-2, with D perhaps assigned TRBD1 or TRBD2 (5 bases each). Germline CDR1 reads MNHEY; CDR2 reads SMNVEV (reference sequence). The CDR3 is 16 residues long. The ends were cut back, 2 bases at V and 3 bases at J, with 13 bases in the middle.